The 30 T cell receptor beta chains in this list originate from one sample, sequenced in a study of CD8+ T cells in alopecia areata. Sequencing relied on a cDNA template that was reverse transcribed from extracted RNA. Measured with immunoSEQ multiplex PCR; TCRdb has only the in-frame clones, and not every one. This repertoire shows 110,000 or so clones, 55% to 60% found once; its top ten account for roughly a quarter. The specimen was NKG2D-low CD8+ T cells sorted from blood. All receptors derive from a human donor with alopecia areata.

This chain links TRBV6-5 with TRBJ1-1; D is unresolved. Germline assignment: CDR1 MNHEY and CDR2 SVGAGI. The length of the CDR3 is 11 residues. Trimming left V 2 bases short and J 8 bases short, with 6 bases between. The CDR3 reads CASSYGEEAFF. The CDR3 nucleotides read TGTGCCAGCAGTTACGGCGAAGAAGCTTTCTTT.

The sample holds a few counts of this clone. The chain joins TRBV27 to TRBJ2-1; weak D call: TRBD2 (6 bases). Looked up from germline, CDR1 is MNHEY and CDR2 is SMNVEV (reference sequence). Trimming removed 2 bases at V and 0 bases at J, with 8 bases between. CDR3 size: 15 residues. CDR3 in amino acids: CASSLAGSSYNEQFF. The CDR3 coding sequence is TGTGCCAGCAGTTTAGCGGGGAGCTCCTACAATGAGCAGTTCTTC.

The chain is built from TRBV16 and TRBJ2-7, with D perhaps being TRBD1 or TRBD2 (5 bases each). The V gene's germline CDR1 is KGHSY and CDR2 FQNENV. V shed 2 bases and J shed 6 bases, with 11 bases lying between them. There are 13 residues in the CDR3. CDR3 in amino acids: CASSQGSGSEQYF. The CDR3 region has the DNA TGTGCCAGCAGCCAAGGATCAGGGAGCGAGCAGTACTTC. Together with reference TRBV16 and TRBJ2-7, the CDR3 gives the full variable domain: GEEVAQTPKHLVRGEGQKAKLYCAPIKGHSYVFWYQQVLKNEFKFLISFQNENVFDETGMPKERFSAKCLPNSPCSLEIQATKLEDSAVYFCASSQGSGSEQYFGPGTRLTVT.

J is TRBJ2-4 and V is TRBV27, with 8 bases matching TRBD1. The CDR3 sequence is 15 residues long. Germline values: CDR1 MNHEY, CDR2 SMNVEV (reference sequence). The V gene end was trimmed by 5 bases and the J gene end by 3 bases; junction bases not matched to a gene: 6. The CDR3 protein is CASSPRGLGKNIQYF. The CDR3, as DNA: TGTGCCAGCAGTCCCAGGGGGCTTGGCAAAAACATTCAGTACTTC.

This clone was observed a handful of times. This sequence joins TRBV2 and TRBJ1-2, with unresolved D. Germline V gene lookup returns CDR1 SNHLY and CDR2 FYNNEI. V shed 3 bases and J shed 3 bases, with 8 bases lying between them. The CDR3 has 13 residues. The CDR3 nucleotides are TGTGCCAGCAGTGAGCTCTGGGACTATGGCTACACCTTC. It specifies CASSELWDYGYTF.

This clone was observed a single time. V and J are TRBV5-1 and TRBJ2-1; tentatively, D is TRBD1 or TRBD2 (5 bases each). The V end was cut by 4 bases, the J end by 10 bases, with 18 bases between. The CDR3 totals 14 residues. Germline assignment: CDR1 SGHRS and CDR2 YFSETQ. CDR3 DNA: TGCGCCAGCAGCGGCCGGGACCCGCGAGTCGAGCAGTTCTTC. Residues: CASSGRDPRVEQFF.

The chain uses TRBV5-1 and TRBJ2-1, with a possible D match to TRBD2 (6 bases). Germline CDR1 and CDR2: SGHRS and YFSETQ. Trimming removed 0 bases at V and 4 bases at J, with 14 bases between. This CDR3 comprises 16 residues. CDR3 region: CASSLAGSGSYNEQFF. CDR3 coding DNA: TGCGCCAGCAGCTTGGCGGGTAGCGGCTCATACAATGAGCAGTTCTTC.

This clone was observed once. The chain combines TRBV5-1 with TRBJ1-1; D is unclear. Trimming pared 1 base from V and 4 bases from J, leaving 11 bases between. The germline gives CDR1 SGHRS, CDR2 YFSETQ. This CDR3 is built from 14 residues. The CDR3 is CASSLNGKATEAFF. The CDR3 bases are TGCGCCAGCAGCTTGAATGGTAAGGCCACTGAAGCTTTCTTT.

The chain has TRBV2 and TRBJ1-5, with 8 nucleotides matching TRBD1. The V and J ends lost 5 bases and 1 base, in that order; junction bases with no gene match: 4. The CDR3 is made up of 15 amino acids. CDR1 and CDR2 (germline): SNHLY, FYNNEI. Here the CDR3 DNA reads TGTGCCAGCAGTTCCTCAGGGGGCAGCAATCAGCCCCAGCATTTT. Its translation: CASSSSGGSNQPQHF. The full variable domain, with the rest looked up from reference TRBV2 and TRBJ1-5, is EPEVTQTPSHQVTQMGQEVILRCVPISNHLYFYWYRQILGQKVEFLVSFYNNEISEKSEIFDDQFSVERPDGSNFTLKIRSTKLEDSAMYFCASSSSGGSNQPQHFGDGTRLSIL.

This chain links TRBV27 with TRBJ1-2, with D unclear. Germline V CDR1 and CDR2: MNHEY, SMNVEV (reference sequence). V shed 0 bases and J shed 5 bases, with 7 bases lying between them. CDR3 length equals 13 residues. The CDR3 bases are TGTGCCAGCAGTTTATCGCGTGTTTATGGCTACACCTTC. It codes for CASSLSRVYGYTF.

The chain carries TRBV19 and TRBJ2-1, with D unclear. The CDR3 extends over 16 amino acids. V shed 9 bases and J shed 2 bases, with 20 bases lying between them. Germline assignment: CDR1 LNHDA and CDR2 SQIVND (reference sequence). CDR3: CASNPTPIHTYNEQFF. CDR3 in DNA: TGTGCCAGCAATCCGACGCCGATCCACACCTACAATGAGCAGTTCTTC.

The chain is built from TRBV27 and TRBJ2-5, with unresolved D. Between the trimmed V and J ends, which lost 8 bases and 4 bases, there was a span of 14 bases. Germline lookup yields CDR1 MNHEY and CDR2 SMNVEV (reference sequence). This CDR3 contains 13 residues. CDR3 coding DNA: TGTGCCAGCGGCTGGCCCCTCGTAGAGACCCAGTACTTC. Protein product: CASGWPLVETQYF.

The chain combines TRBV6-4 with TRBJ2-1; tentatively, D is TRBD1 (5 bases). V lost 6 bases and J lost 5, with 14 bases in between. CDR3 length: 14 amino acids. From germline, CDR1 is MRHNA and CDR2 SNTAGT. CDR3 sequence reads: CASSQETEHNEQFF. CDR3 nucleotides: TGTGCCAGCAGCCAGGAGACAGAGCACAATGAGCAGTTCTTC.

Only one count was recorded for this clone. The chain is built from TRBV4-1 and TRBJ2-1, with unresolved D. CDR1 is MGHRA and CDR2 is YSYEKL in the germline V gene. Trimming removed 7 bases from V and 1 base from J, with 14 bases in between. This CDR3 is built from 15 residues. In DNA, the CDR3 is TGCGCCAGCACGCCAGGAAGCGATTCCTACAATGAGCAGTTCTTC. Translated, it gives CASTPGSDSYNEQFF.

This chain joins TRBV4-2 and TRBJ2-6; D is unclear. The CDR3 runs 14 residues. Germline lookup yields CDR1 LGHNA and CDR2 YNFKEQ. Between the trimmed V and J ends, which lost 3 bases and 2 bases, there was a span of 5 bases. This CDR3 is CASSHYTGANVLTF. For the CDR3, the DNA is TGTGCCAGCAGCCATTACACTGGGGCCAACGTCCTGACTTTC.

The chain couples TRBV6-5 to TRBJ1-4; a possible D gene is TRBD1 (5 bases). This CDR3 contains 14 residues. V lost 7 bases and J 8 bases, leaving 17 bases between the germline ends. Germline CDR1 is MNHEY and CDR2 is SVGAGI. In nucleotides, the CDR3 is TGTGCCAGCACGTCTCCCGGGACGGGGGAAAAACTGTTTTTT. It codes for CASTSPGTGEKLFF.

This clone turned up a few times. The V call is TRBV5-8, the J call TRBJ2-5; D not certain. This CDR3 has 14 residues. The V gene lost 3 bases and the J gene lost 4 bases, with 13 bases spanning the gap. Germline loops: CDR1 SGHTS, CDR2 YDEGEE. The CDR3 loop reads CASSSRFFRETQYF. CDR3 sequence (DNA): TGTGCCAGCAGCTCCAGGTTCTTTCGAGAGACCCAGTACTTC. Full variable domain (remainder filled in from reference TRBV5-8 and TRBJ2-5): EAGVTQSPTHLIKTRGQQATLRCSPISGHTSVYWYQQALGLGLQFLLWYDEGEERNRGNFPPRFSGRQFPNYSSELNVNALELEDSALYLCASSSRFFRETQYFGPGTRLLVL.

This clone was detected a few times. The chain uses TRBV6-5 and TRBJ1-5; tentative D call: TRBD1 (5 bases). The CDR3 runs 15 residues. Germline CDR1 is MNHEY and CDR2 is SVGAGI. The V end was cut by 2 bases, the J end by 2 bases, with 10 bases between. The CDR3 nucleotides are TGTGCCAGCAGTTACCGTCGGGGCGGCAATCAGCCCCAGCATTTT. This translates into CASSYRRGGNQPQHF.

The table lists this clone with a few counts. The chain has TRBV19 and TRBJ2-1; tentatively, D is TRBD2 (5 bases). The V end was cut by 5 bases, the J end by 0 bases, with 8 bases between. This CDR3 comprises 14 residues. The germline V gene has CDR1 LNHDA and CDR2 SQIVND (reference sequence). The CDR3 protein is CASSVSGSYNEQFF. The CDR3 DNA is TGTGCCAGTAGTGTAAGCGGCTCCTACAATGAGCAGTTCTTC.

This chain connects TRBV5-1 to TRBJ2-3, with TRBD2 as a possible D gene (6 bases). Deletions cut 2 bases from V and 1 base from J, with 17 bases between. From germline, CDR1 is SGHRS and CDR2 YFSETQ. The CDR3 has 17 residues. CDR3 loop: CASSFGDSLVGTDTQYF. The CDR3, as DNA: TGCGCCAGCAGCTTCGGGGACTCCTTGGTAGGCACAGATACGCAGTATTTT.

This clone has just a few counts. The V and J genes are TRBV5-4 and TRBJ2-7; 10 nucleotides agree with TRBD2. The CDR3 sequence is 15 residues long. The germline V gene encodes CDR1 SGHNT and CDR2 YYREEE (reference sequence). V was clipped by 4 bases and J by 5 bases; unmatched bases: 9. The CDR3 DNA follows: TGTGCCAGCAGCGGAGTAAAGCGGGAGGGCCACGAGCAGTACTTC. This gives the protein CASSGVKREGHEQYF.

This clone was counted between two and nine times. The CDR3 spells CASSPRGLETQYF. CDR3 nucleotides: TGTGCCAGCAGCCCTAGGGGGCTGGAGACCCAGTACTTC. The chain is built from TRBV14 and TRBJ2-5; TRBD1 matches 7 bases. The length of the CDR3 is 13 residues. V trimming: 4 bases; J trimming: 5 bases; junction bases outside the gene matches: 4. The V gene's germline CDR1 is SGHDN and CDR2 FVKESK. Full variable domain (outside the CDR3, taken from reference TRBV14 and TRBJ2-5): EAGVTQFPSHSVIEKGQTVTLRCDPISGHDNLYWYRRVMGKEIKFLLHFVKESKQDESGMPNNRFLAERTGGTYSTLKVQPAELEDSGVYFCASSPRGLETQYFGPGTRLLVL.

The rearrangement joins TRBV2 to TRBJ1-2; no clear D. Germline V gives CDR1 SNHLY, CDR2 FYNNEI. The V gene lost 3 bases and the J gene lost 8 bases, with 13 bases spanning the gap. The CDR3 has 13 residues. CDR3 in DNA: TGTGCCAGCAGTGACGCGGAGTTAGGGGGCTACACCTTC. Its protein is CASSDAELGGYTF.

This chain links TRBV5-1 with TRBJ2-7; D might be TRBD1 (7 bases). Germline lookup yields CDR1 SGHRS and CDR2 YFSETQ. V was pared by 4 bases and J by 5 bases, with 16 bases between. CDR3 length: 14 residues. CDR3 amino acids: CASSTTGTFDEQYF. The CDR3 bases are TGCGCCAGCAGCACGACAGGGACTTTCGACGAGCAGTACTTC.

The rearrangement uses TRBV7-9 and TRBJ2-1; no definite D call. From germline, CDR1 is SEHNR and CDR2 FQNEAQ (reference sequence). The CDR3 loop spans 15 amino acids. Deletions cut 5 bases from V and 5 bases from J, with 16 bases between. Here the CDR3 reads CASSPLIGPNNEQFF. In DNA form, the CDR3 reads TGTGCCAGCAGCCCCCTTATAGGGCCGAACAATGAGCAGTTCTTC.

This rearrangement joins TRBV29-1 to TRBJ2-2; no clear D gene. There are 11 residues in the CDR3. CDR1 and CDR2 from the germline V gene are SQVTM and ANQGSEA. Trimming took off 6 bases at V and 7 bases at J, with 9 bases between the two ends. The CDR3 loop reads CSVKHLGELFF. Here the CDR3 DNA reads TGCAGCGTGAAGCATCTCGGGGAGCTGTTTTTT.

The CDR3 here is CASSQVSRVNEKLFF. In nucleotides, the CDR3 is TGTGCCAGCAGCCAAGTCTCGAGGGTTAATGAAAAACTGTTTTTT. The chain links TRBV14 to TRBJ1-4; no reliable D call. CDR1 and CDR2 from the germline V gene are SGHDN and FVKESK. V was cut by 1 base and J by 4 bases, with 10 bases left in between. CDR3 length: 15 residues. The complete variable domain, with remaining parts taken from reference TRBV14 and TRBJ1-4, reads EAGVTQFPSHSVIEKGQTVTLRCDPISGHDNLYWYRRVMGKEIKFLLHFVKESKQDESGMPNNRFLAERTGGTYSTLKVQPAELEDSGVYFCASSQVSRVNEKLFFGSGTQLSVL.

This clone has just a few counts. The J gene is TRBJ1-1, the V gene TRBV29-1, with a tentative D call TRBD1 (5 bases). From germline, CDR1 is SQVTM and CDR2 ANQGSEA. V was clipped by 6 bases and J by 0 bases, with 8 bases between them. This CDR3 comprises 12 residues. The CDR3 DNA reads as TGCAGCGTGGGACGTCTGAACACTGAAGCTTTCTTT. Its protein product is CSVGRLNTEAFF. The entire variable domain, with the rest obtained from reference TRBV29-1 and TRBJ1-1, is as follows: SAVISQKPSRDICQRGTSLTIQCQVDSQVTMMFWYRQQPGQSLTLIATANQGSEATYESGFVIDKFPISRPNLTFSTLTVSNMSPEDSSIYLCSVGRLNTEAFFGQGTRLTVV.

The chain is built from TRBV21-1 and TRBJ2-5. TRBV21-1 is assigned pseudogene status. CDR3 length: 11 residues. CDR3 in amino acids: CATSAPKTQYF. CDR3 nucleotides: TGTGCCACCTCAGCCCCCAAGACCCAGTACTTC.

The rearrangement links TRBV12-5 to TRBJ2-1; 7 bases agree with TRBD2. The germline V gene has CDR1 LGHNT and CDR2 FRNRAP. The CDR3 sequence is 15 residues long. The trim removed 2 bases at V and 9 bases at J, leaving 10 bases unmatched. CDR3 protein: CASGLPGGGSVEQFF. CDR3 sequence (DNA): TGTGCTAGTGGTTTGCCTGGGGGAGGGTCTGTTGAGCAGTTCTTC. The variable domain in full, completed from reference TRBV12-5 and TRBJ2-1, reads DARVTQTPRHKVTEMGQEVTMRCQPILGHNTVFWYRQTMMQGLELLAYFRNRAPLDDSGMPKDRFSAEMPDATLATLKIQPSEPRDSAVYFCASGLPGGGSVEQFFGPGTRLTVL.